This TCR beta chain emerged from a study of regulatory T cells in long-lasting Graves disease. The time point was: newly diagnosed GD, antithyroid drugs for less than 3 months. The TCR library was prepared using RNA isolated from PBMCs. A few counts support this clonotype. Through Arm-PCR of CDR3 regions and iRepertoire HTBI primers, TCR beta libraries were built. TCRdb analysed the multiplex PCR reads with MiXCR anew, one entry per CDR3 protein. This table has 550,000 to 600,000 distinct CDR3 sequences, 16% appearing once. The same data also contributed to another study, on T cells in Graves' hyperthyroidism and ophthalmopathy.

Sequenced material: peripheral blood mononuclear cells (PBMCs), taken at new diagnosis, from a patient treated with antithyroid drugs. This TCR came from a man aged 18 to 30 with Graves disease.

As DNA, the CDR3 is TGTGCCAGCAGTGAAACGGACAGGTTCGTGTCTGGGGCCAACGTCCTGACTTTC. This translates into CASSETDRFVSGANVLTF. This rearrangement joins TRBV6-2 or TRBV6-3 to TRBJ2-6, with 7 nucleotides matching TRBD1. Germline trimming cut 5 bases from V and 1 base from J; bases unmatched to any gene: 11. CDR1 is MNHEY, CDR2 SVGEGT, per germline. The CDR3 is made up of 18 amino acids.